The rows below give T cell receptor beta chains drawn from one sample of a study of T cells in Graves' hyperthyroidism and ophthalmopathy. TCRdb passed the multiplex PCR reads through MiXCR, listing each CDR3 protein once. This sample carries around 350,000 distinct CDR3 sequences, approximately 17% of them seen once, and the ten largest clones take approximately 35%. The sequenced sample was blood. The receptors shown here come from a woman aged 25-40 years with Graves' hyperthyroidism that later progressed to Graves' ophthalmopathy. CDR3s include the opening cysteine and the closing phenylalanine or tryptophan. A D gene is named only where the DNA matches it firmly. Where a row states a size, it is once, few, many or the class of an expanded clone; other rows omit it.

v_gene	d_gene	abundance	j_gene	CDR3aa	CDR3nt
TRBV12-3/TRBV12-4	TRBD1	.	TRBJ2-3	CASSLGQGDTQYF	TGTGCCAGCAGTTTGGGACAGGGGGATACGCAGTATTTT
TRBV29-1	.	few	TRBJ2-5	CSAKPTGQETQYF	TGCAGCGCTAAACCAACAGGGCAAGAGACCCAGTACTTC
TRBV28	TRBD1	many	TRBJ2-1	CATISQGTEATYNEQFF	TGTGCCACCATCTCACAGGGGACCGAGGCCACCTACAATGAGCAGTTCTTC
TRBV20-1	.	many	TRBJ2-7	CSARDRLGEAYEQYF	TGCAGTGCTAGAGATCGGCTAGGAGAAGCCTACGAGCAGTACTTC
TRBV28	.	.	TRBJ2-7	CASRSDRWQYF	TGTGCCAGCAGGTCCGACAGATGGCAGTACTTC
TRBV28	.	few	TRBJ2-6	CASRRDSYLSGANVLTF	TGTGCCAGCAGGCGGGACAGCTATCTCTCTGGGGCCAACGTCCTGACTTTC
TRBV30	.	.	TRBJ1-1	CAWSSGPEAFF	TGTGCCTGGAGTAGCGGTCCTGAAGCTTTCTTT
TRBV4-1	TRBD1	few	TRBJ2-1	CASSSPKAGTGIGDEQFF	TGCGCCAGCAGCTCACCTAAAGCCGGGACAGGGATCGGTGATGAGCAGTTCTTC
TRBV7-9	.	few	TRBJ2-2	CASSFPQGPMTDTGELFF	TGTGCCAGCAGCTTCCCTCAGGGGCCAATGACGGACACCGGGGAGCTGTTTTTT
TRBV6-5	.	.	TRBJ1-1	CASSYSSEEAFF	TGTGCCAGCAGTTACTCGTCAGAGGAAGCTTTCTTT
TRBV6-1	.	few	TRBJ1-5	CASSRTVHQPQHF	TGTGCCAGCAGTCGGACAGTGCATCAGCCCCAGCATTTT
TRBV7-2	.	many	TRBJ2-1	CASSFFGPNEQFF	TGTGCCAGCAGCTTCTTTGGGCCCAATGAGCAGTTCTTC
TRBV12-3/TRBV12-4	.	many	TRBJ2-5	CASSVEPRETQYF	TGTGCCAGCAGTGTCGAGCCCAGGGAGACCCAGTACTTC
TRBV29-1	.	.	TRBJ2-3	CSVEDLTDTQYF	TGCAGCGTTGAAGATCTCACAGATACGCAGTATTTT
TRBV5-4	TRBD1	.	TRBJ1-2	CASSFETGGGYTF	TGTGCCAGCAGCTTCGAGACAGGGGGAGGCTACACCTTC
TRBV7-9	.	.	TRBJ2-5	CASISYSQAMETQYF	TGTGCCAGCATTAGTTACTCCCAGGCAATGGAGACCCAGTACTTC
TRBV27	TRBD1	many	TRBJ2-1	CASSLYRGAYNEQFF	TGTGCCAGCAGTTTATACAGGGGAGCGTACAATGAGCAGTTCTTC
TRBV19	.	many	TRBJ2-1	CASSIDRGGTYNEQFF	TGTGCCAGTAGTATAGACAGGGGTGGAACCTACAATGAGCAGTTCTTC
TRBV4-1	.	many	TRBJ1-6	CASSQGQIHRSSYNSPLHF	TGCGCCAGCAGCCAAGGGCAGATACACAGGAGCTCCTATAATTCACCCCTCCACTTT
TRBV19	TRBD1	many	TRBJ2-1	CASSLGQGHYNEQFF	TGTGCCAGTAGCCTGGGACAGGGTCACTACAATGAGCAGTTCTTC
TRBV19	.	.	TRBJ1-1	CASSEGAYTEAFF	TGTGCCAGTAGTGAAGGGGCATACACTGAAGCTTTCTTT
TRBV6-5	.	.	TRBJ1-2	CASSYEGGYGYTF	TGTGCCAGCAGTTACGAGGGCGGCTATGGCTACACCTTC
TRBV6-1	TRBD1	many	TRBJ2-7	CATRQTGITYEQYF	TGTGCCACCCGCCAGACAGGGATTACCTACGAGCAGTACTTC
TRBV7-9	TRBD1	.	TRBJ1-3	CASSRAGTGGPTSGNTIYF	TGTGCCAGCAGCCGAGCCGGGACAGGGGGCCCGACCTCGGGAAACACCATATATTTT
TRBV6-5	.	few	TRBJ2-2	CASSYLGSGELFF	TGTGCCAGCAGTTACCTCGGGAGCGGGGAGCTGTTTTTT
TRBV4-1	TRBD1	many	TRBJ1-2	CASSPGTGGYGYTF	TGCGCCAGCAGCCCAGGGACAGGGGGTTATGGCTACACCTTC
TRBV5-1	.	.	TRBJ2-2	CASSLGHMNTGELFF	TGCGCCAGCAGCTTGGGACATATGAACACCGGGGAGCTGTTTTTT
TRBV2	TRBD2	many	TRBJ2-5	CASSEWVAGGVATQYF	TGTGCCAGCAGTGAATGGGTAGCGGGAGGCGTCGCGACCCAGTACTTC
TRBV11-3	.	.	TRBJ1-1	CASSSAVNTEAFF	TGTGCCAGCAGCTCCGCTGTGAACACTGAAGCTTTCTTT
TRBV12-3/TRBV12-4	.	many	TRBJ1-1	CASSQNTEAFF	TGTGCCAGCAGTCAGAACACTGAAGCTTTCTTT
TRBV12-3/TRBV12-4	.	many	TRBJ2-7	CASSRTGAASTYEQYF	TGTGCCAGTAGCCGAACCGGAGCGGCTTCAACCTACGAGCAGTACTTC
TRBV2	.	few	TRBJ2-7	CASSPRILLPPYEQYF	TGTGCCAGCAGTCCCCGCATACTACTTCCCCCCTACGAGCAGTACTTC